These T cell receptor beta chains were read from a single sample in a study of OX40 agonist ivuxolimab in advanced cancers. This table comes from immunoSEQ multiplex PCR, and its TCRdb copy is limited to in-frame clones, with some not included. The sample carries 81,000 or so clones, about 93% recorded once. This sample comprised CD4+ or CD8+ T cells sorted from blood, obtained in a trial of the OX40 agonist ivuxolimab. These receptors were obtained from an adult with an advanced solid tumor such as melanoma, head and neck, liver or kidney cancer. Both conserved end residues are part of each CDR3. A D gene is named only where the DNA matches it firmly. Where a row states a size, it is once, few, many or the class of an expanded clone; other rows omit it.

v_call	j_call	d_call	clone_size	cdr3_nt	cdr3_aa
TRBV7-9	TRBJ2-7	NA	NA	TGTGCCAGCAGCGTACCGGGACACAACTACGAGCAGTACTTC	CASSVPGHNYEQYF
TRBV6-1	TRBJ2-7	NA	NA	TGTGCCAGCGGCGCCTACGAGCAGTACTTC	CASGAYEQYF
TRBV6-1	TRBJ2-2	NA	few	TGTGCCAGCAGTGAAGTGCGGGCGTGGGAGCTGTTTTTT	CASSEVRAWELFF
TRBV19	TRBJ1-2	NA	NA	TGTGCCAGTAACGGGGTCGGCTATGGCTACACCTTC	CASNGVGYGYTF
TRBV11-2	TRBJ2-5	TRBD2	NA	TGTGCCAGCAGCCCCGGGACTAGCGGGAGGCGAATCCAAGAGACCCAGTACTTC	CASSPGTSGRRIQETQYF
TRBV4-3	TRBJ2-6	NA	NA	TGCGCCAGCAGCCAAGAAAGTCAGGCCGCTGGGGGGGCCAACGTCCTGACTTTC	CASSQESQAAGGANVLTF
TRBV19	TRBJ1-1	NA	few	TGTGCCAGTAAATGGGCGGGCAGTGTTGAAGCTTTCTTT	CASKWAGSVEAFF
TRBV4-3	TRBJ2-7	NA	NA	TGCGCCAGCAGCCAAGATAGTAGCAGGCAGGAGGAGCAGTACTTC	CASSQDSSRQEEQYF
TRBV27	TRBJ2-7	NA	NA	TGTGCCAGCAGTTCAGGGGGGGCCTACGAGCAGTACTTC	CASSSGGAYEQYF
TRBV7-9	TRBJ1-1	TRBD1	NA	TGTGCCAGCAGCGCCTCGGGACAGGCGAGTTGGGGGGCTTTCTTT	CASSASGQASWGAFF
TRBV4-1	TRBJ2-7	TRBD1	NA	TGCGCCAGCAGCCCGACAGGGGGCGAGCAGTACTTC	CASSPTGGEQYF
TRBV5-1	TRBJ2-3	NA	NA	TGCGCCAGCAGCTTGTATCCGGGGGACGCAGATACGCAGTATTTT	CASSLYPGDADTQYF
TRBV29-1	TRBJ2-2	TRBD1	few	TGCAGCGACAGGGGGCCGACCGGGGAGCTGTTTTTT	CSDRGPTGELFF
TRBV7-8	TRBJ1-2	NA	NA	TGTGCCAGCAGCTTAGTGGGGTCTAAAGGCGGCTACACCTTC	CASSLVGSKGGYTF
TRBV7-6	TRBJ1-2	NA	NA	TGTGCCAGCAGCTCGCAGGGCTACTATGGCTACACCTTC	CASSSQGYYGYTF
TRBV11-3	TRBJ2-3	TRBD2	NA	TGTGCCAGCAGCCCGCGGACTAGCGGGGCCCTTGGGGAAAATACGCAGTATTTT	CASSPRTSGALGENTQYF
TRBV7-6	TRBJ2-3	NA	NA	TGTGCCAGCACCCTGGGGGAGACAGATACGCAGTATTTT	CASTLGETDTQYF